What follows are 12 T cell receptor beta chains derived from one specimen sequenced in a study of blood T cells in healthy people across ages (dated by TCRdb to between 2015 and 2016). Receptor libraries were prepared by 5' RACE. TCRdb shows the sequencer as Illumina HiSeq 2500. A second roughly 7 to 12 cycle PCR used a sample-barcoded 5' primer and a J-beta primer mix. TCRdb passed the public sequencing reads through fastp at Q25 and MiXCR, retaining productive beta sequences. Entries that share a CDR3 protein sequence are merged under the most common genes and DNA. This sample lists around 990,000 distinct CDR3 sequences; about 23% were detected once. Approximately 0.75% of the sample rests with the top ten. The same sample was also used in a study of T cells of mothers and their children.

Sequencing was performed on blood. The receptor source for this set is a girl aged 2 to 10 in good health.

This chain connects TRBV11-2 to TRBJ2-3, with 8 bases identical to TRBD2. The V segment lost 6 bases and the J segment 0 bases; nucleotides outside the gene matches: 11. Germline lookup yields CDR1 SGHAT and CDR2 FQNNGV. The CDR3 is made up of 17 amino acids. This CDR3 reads CASRRPGVAGSTDTQYF. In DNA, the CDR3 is TGTGCCAGCAGGCGACCCGGGGTAGCGGGGAGCACAGATACGCAGTATTTT.

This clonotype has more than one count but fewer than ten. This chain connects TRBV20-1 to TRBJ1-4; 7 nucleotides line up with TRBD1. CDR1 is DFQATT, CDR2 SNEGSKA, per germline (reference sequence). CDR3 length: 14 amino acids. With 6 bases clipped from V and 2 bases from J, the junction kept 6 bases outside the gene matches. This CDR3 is CSAETGVTNEKLFF. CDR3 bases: TGCAGTGCCGAAACAGGGGTTACTAATGAAAAACTGTTTTTT.

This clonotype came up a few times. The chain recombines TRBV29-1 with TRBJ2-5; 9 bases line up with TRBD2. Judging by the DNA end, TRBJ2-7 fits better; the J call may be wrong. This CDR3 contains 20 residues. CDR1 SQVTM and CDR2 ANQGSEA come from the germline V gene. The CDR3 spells CSAMGTIAGAHHRSSYEQYF. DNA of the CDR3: TGCAGCGCCATGGGGACAATAGCGGGAGCTCACCACAGGAGCTCCTACGAGCAGTACTTC.

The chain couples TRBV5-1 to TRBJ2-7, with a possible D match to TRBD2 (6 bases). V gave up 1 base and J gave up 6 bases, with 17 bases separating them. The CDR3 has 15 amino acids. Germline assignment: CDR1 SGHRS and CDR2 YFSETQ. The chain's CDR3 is CASSLRLGFLSEQYF. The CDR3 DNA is TGCGCCAGCAGCTTGAGACTAGGGTTTCTCTCCGAGCAGTACTTC.

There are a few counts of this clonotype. The CDR3 reads CASSLIWPYEQYF. CDR3 sequence (DNA): TGTGCCAGCAGCTTAATCTGGCCCTACGAGCAGTACTTC. The chain joins TRBV7-9 to TRBJ2-7; D not resolved. The germline CDR1 and CDR2 sequences are SEHNR and FQNEAQ (reference sequence). This CDR3 is built from 13 residues. The V gene lost 2 bases and the J gene lost 2 bases, with 7 bases spanning the gap.

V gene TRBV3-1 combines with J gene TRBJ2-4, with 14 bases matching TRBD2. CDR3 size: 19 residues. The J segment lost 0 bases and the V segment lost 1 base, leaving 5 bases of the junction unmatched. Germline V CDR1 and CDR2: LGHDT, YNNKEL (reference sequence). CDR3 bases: TGTGCCAGCAGCCAAGGGGGACTAGCGGGAGAAAGAGCCAAAAACATTCAGTACTTC. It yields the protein CASSQGGLAGERAKNIQYF.

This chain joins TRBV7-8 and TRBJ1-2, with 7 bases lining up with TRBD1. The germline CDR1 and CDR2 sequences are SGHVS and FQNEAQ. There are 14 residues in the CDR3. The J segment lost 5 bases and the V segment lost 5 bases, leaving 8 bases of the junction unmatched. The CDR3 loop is CASSPGTVQYGYTF. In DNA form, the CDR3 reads TGTGCCAGCAGCCCCGGGACAGTACAATATGGCTACACCTTC.

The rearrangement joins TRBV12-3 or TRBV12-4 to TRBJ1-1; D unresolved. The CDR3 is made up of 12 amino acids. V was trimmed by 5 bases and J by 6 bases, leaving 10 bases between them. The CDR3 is CASSPNSAEAFF. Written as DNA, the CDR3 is TGTGCCAGCAGTCCGAATTCGGCTGAAGCTTTCTTT.

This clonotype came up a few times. CDR3 bases: TGTGCCAGCAGTTTTACAGGGCAGCACTACGAGCAGTACTTC. Its protein product is CASSFTGQHYEQYF. V usage is TRBV28 and J usage is TRBJ2-1, with D maybe TRBD1 (6 bases). TRBJ2-7 explains the end of the DNA better; the J call may be wrong. The CDR3 is made up of 14 amino acids. Germline V lookup: CDR1 MDHEN, CDR2 SYDVKM.

Here the CDR3 DNA reads TGTGCCAGCAGCAAGACTAGTTCGGGGGTTCAAGAGACCCAGTACTTC. It specifies CASSKTSSGVQETQYF. The rearrangement joins TRBV11-2 to TRBJ2-5, with D perhaps matching TRBD2 (6 bases). Trimming removed 5 bases at V and 2 bases at J, with 18 bases between. CDR1 and CDR2 (germline): SGHAT, FQNNGV. This CDR3 comprises 16 residues.

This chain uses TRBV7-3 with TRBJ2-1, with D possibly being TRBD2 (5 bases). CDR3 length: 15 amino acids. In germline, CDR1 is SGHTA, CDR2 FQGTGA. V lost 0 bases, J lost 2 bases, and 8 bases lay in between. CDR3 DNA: TGTGCCAGCAGCTTAACCCGGGATACCTACAATGAGCAGTTCTTC. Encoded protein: CASSLTRDTYNEQFF.

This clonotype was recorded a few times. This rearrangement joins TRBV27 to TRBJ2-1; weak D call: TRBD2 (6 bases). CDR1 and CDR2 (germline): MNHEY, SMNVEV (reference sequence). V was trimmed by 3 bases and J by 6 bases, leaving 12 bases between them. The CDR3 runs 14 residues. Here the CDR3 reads CASSFGGALNEQFF. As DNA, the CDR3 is TGTGCCAGCAGTTTTGGAGGGGCCCTCAATGAGCAGTTCTTC.